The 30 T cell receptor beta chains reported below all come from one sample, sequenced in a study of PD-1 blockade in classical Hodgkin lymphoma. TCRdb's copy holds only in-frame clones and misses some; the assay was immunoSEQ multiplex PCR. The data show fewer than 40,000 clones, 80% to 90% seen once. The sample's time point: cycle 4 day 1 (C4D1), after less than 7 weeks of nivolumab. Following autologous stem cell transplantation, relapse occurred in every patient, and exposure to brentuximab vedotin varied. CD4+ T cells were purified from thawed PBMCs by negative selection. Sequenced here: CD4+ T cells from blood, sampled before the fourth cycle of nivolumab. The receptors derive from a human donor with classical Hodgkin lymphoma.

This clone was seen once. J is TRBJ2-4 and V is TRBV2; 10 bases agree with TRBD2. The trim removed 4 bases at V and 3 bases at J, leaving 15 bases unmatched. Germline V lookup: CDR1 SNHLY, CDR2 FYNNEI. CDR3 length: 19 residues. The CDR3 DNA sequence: TGTGCCAGCAGTGTCAAGCGGGGGGGCCACGTCGATATCAAAAACATTCAGTACTTC. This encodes CASSVKRGGHVDIKNIQYF.

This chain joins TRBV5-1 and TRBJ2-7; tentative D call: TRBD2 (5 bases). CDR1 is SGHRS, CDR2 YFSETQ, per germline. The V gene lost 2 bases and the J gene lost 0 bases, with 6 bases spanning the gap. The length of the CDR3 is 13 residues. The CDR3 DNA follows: TGCGCCAGCAGCTTCGGGGTCTCCTACGAGCAGTACTTC. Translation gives CASSFGVSYEQYF.

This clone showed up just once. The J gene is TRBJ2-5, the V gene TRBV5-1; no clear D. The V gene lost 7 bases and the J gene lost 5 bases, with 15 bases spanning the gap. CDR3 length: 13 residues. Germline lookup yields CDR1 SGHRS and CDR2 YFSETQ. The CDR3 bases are TGCGCCAGCGGGCCCCGATCGGTGGAGACCCAGTACTTC. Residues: CASGPRSVETQYF.

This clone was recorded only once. CDR3 bases: TGTGCCAGCTCCCCCACCCCAGCAGGGCAGAGTCTTGAAAAACTGTTTTTT. Amino acids: CASSPTPAGQSLEKLFF. This rearrangement joins TRBV18 to TRBJ1-4; tentative D call: TRBD1 (5 bases). Germline V gives CDR1 KGHSH, CDR2 LQKENI. This CDR3 contains 17 residues. Trimming shortened V by 6 bases and J by 7 bases, and 24 bases separated the two germline ends.

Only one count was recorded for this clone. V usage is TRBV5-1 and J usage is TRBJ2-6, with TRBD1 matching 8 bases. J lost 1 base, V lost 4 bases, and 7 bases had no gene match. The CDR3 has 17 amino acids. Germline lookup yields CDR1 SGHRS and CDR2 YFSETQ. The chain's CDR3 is CASSLGQGKSGANVLTF. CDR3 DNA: TGCGCCAGCAGCCTCGGACAGGGTAAATCTGGGGCCAACGTCCTGACTTTC.

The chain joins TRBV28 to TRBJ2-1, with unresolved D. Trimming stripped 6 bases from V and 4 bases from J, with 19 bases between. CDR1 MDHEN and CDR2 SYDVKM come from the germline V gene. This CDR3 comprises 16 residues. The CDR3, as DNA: TGTGCCAGCAGGTCCCCGTCCGGGTCATCGTACAATGAGCAGTTCTTC. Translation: CASRSPSGSSYNEQFF.

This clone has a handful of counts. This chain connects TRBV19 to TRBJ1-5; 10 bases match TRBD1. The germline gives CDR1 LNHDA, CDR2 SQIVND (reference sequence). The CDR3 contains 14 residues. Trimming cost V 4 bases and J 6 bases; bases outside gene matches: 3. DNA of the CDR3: TGTGCCAGTAGTACCAGGACAGGGGGTCAGCCCCAGCATTTT. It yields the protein CASSTRTGGQPQHF. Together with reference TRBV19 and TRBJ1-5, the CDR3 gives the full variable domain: DGGITQSPKYLFRKEGQNVTLSCEQNLNHDAMYWYRQDPGQGLRLIYYSQIVNDFQKGDIAEGYSVSREKKESFPLTVTSAQKNPTAFYLCASSTRTGGQPQHFGDGTRLSIL.

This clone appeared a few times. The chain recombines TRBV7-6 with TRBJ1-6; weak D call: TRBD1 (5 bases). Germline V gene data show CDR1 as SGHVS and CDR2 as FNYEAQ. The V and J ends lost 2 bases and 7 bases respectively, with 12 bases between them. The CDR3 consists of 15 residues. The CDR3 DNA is TGTGCCAGCAGCTTATTCGGGGGGGAAAATTCACCCCTCCACTTT. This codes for CASSLFGGENSPLHF.

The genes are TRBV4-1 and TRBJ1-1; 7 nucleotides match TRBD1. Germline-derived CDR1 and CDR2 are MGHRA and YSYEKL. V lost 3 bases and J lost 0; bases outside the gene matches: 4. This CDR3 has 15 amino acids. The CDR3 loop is CASSHTDRLNTEAFF. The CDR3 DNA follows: TGCGCCAGCAGCCATACGGACAGGTTGAACACTGAAGCTTTCTTT.

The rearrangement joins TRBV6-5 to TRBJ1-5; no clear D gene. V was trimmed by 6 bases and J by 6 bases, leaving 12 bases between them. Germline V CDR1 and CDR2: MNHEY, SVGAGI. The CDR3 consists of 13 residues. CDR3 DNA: TGTGCCAGCAGACCGGTGGGCAGTCAGCCCCAGCATTTT. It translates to CASRPVGSQPQHF.

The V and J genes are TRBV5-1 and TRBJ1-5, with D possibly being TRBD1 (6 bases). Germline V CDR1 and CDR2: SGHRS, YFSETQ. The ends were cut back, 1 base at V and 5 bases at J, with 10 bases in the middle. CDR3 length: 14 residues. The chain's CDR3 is CASSLWGRDQPQHF. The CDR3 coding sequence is TGCGCCAGCAGCTTGTGGGGGCGCGATCAGCCCCAGCATTTT.

CDR3 protein: CASSVSGEPYNEQFF. The CDR3 bases are TGTGCCAGCAGCGTTAGCGGGGAGCCCTACAATGAGCAGTTCTTC. The chain links TRBV9 to TRBJ2-1, with 8 bases matching TRBD2. This CDR3 has 15 residues. Per germline, CDR1 SGDLS and CDR2 YYNGEE. The junction had 3 bases not matched to a gene; V was cut back by 2 bases and J by 2 bases. Variable domain in full (rest from reference TRBV9 and TRBJ2-1): DSGVTQTPKHLITATGQRVTLRCSPRSGDLSVYWYQQSLDQGLQFLIQYYNGEERAKGNILERFSAQQFPDLHSELNLSSLELGDSALYFCASSVSGEPYNEQFFGPGTRLTVL.

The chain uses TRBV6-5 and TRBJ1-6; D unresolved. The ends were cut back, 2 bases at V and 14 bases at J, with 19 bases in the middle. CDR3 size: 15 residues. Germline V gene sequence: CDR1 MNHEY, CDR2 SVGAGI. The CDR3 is CASSYTRERRVTLHF. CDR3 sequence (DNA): TGTGCCAGCAGTTACACGAGGGAACGGCGGGTGACCCTCCACTTT.

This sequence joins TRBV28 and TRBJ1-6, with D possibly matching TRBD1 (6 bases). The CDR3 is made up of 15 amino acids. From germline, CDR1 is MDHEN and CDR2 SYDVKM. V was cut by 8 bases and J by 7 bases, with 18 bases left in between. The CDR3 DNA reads TGTGCCAGCCGGCGCACGGAGGGGGTGAATTCACCCCTCCACTTT. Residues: CASRRTEGVNSPLHF.

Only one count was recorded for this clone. The CDR3 region is CASSLTTGGIGEQYF. The CDR3 DNA sequence: TGTGCCAGCAGCTTAACCACAGGGGGAATCGGAGAGCAGTACTTC. The J gene is TRBJ2-7, the V gene TRBV11-3; TRBD1 aligns across 8 bases. This CDR3 has 15 residues. The V segment lost 2 bases and the J segment 7 bases; nucleotides outside the gene matches: 10. Germline-derived CDR1 and CDR2 are SGHNT and YENEEA. Using reference TRBV11-3 and TRBJ2-7 for the parts outside the CDR3, the full variable domain is EAGVVQSPRYKIIEKKQPVAFWCNPISGHNTLYWYLQNLGQGPELLIRYENEEAVDDSQLPKDRFSAERLKGVDSTLKIQPAELGDSAVYLCASSLTTGGIGEQYFGPGTRLTVT.

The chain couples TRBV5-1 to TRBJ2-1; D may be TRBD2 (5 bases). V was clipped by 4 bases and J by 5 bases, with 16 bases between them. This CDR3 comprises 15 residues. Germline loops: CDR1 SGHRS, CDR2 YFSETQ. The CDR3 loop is CASSLGLVGNNEQFF. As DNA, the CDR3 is TGCGCCAGCAGCCTCGGACTGGTGGGGAACAATGAGCAGTTCTTC.

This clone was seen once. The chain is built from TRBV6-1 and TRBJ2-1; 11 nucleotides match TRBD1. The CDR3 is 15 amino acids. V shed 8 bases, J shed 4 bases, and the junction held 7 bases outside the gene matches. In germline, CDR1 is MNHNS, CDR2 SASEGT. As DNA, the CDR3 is TGTGCCAGCCATAGGGGGACAGGGGGATACAATGAGCAGTTCTTC. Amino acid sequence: CASHRGTGGYNEQFF.

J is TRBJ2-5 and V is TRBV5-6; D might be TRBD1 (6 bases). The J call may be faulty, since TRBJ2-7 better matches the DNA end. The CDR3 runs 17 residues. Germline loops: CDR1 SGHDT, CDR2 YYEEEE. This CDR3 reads CASSNPGQFSSRYEQYF. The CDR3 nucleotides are TGTGCCAGCAGCAACCCCGGACAGTTCTCATCTCGATACGAGCAGTACTTC.

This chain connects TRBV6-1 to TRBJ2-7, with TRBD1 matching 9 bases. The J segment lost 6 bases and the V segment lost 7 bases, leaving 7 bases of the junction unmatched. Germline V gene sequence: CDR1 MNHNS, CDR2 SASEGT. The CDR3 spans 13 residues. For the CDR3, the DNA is TGTGCCAGCACCGGGACAGGGTCGGGCGAGCAGTACTTC. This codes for CASTGTGSGEQYF.

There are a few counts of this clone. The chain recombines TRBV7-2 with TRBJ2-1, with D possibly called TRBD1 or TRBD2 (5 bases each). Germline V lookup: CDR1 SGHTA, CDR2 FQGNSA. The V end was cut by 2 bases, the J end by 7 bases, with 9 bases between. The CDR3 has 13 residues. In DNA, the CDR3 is TGTGCCAGCAGCTTACGGGGCCTGAATGAGCAGTTCTTC. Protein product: CASSLRGLNEQFF. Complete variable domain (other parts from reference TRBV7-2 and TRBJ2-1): GAGVSQSPSNKVTEKGKDVELRCDPISGHTALYWYRQSLGQGLEFLIYFQGNSAPDKSGLPSDRFSAERTGGSVSTLTIQRTQQEDSAVYLCASSLRGLNEQFFGPGTRLTVL.

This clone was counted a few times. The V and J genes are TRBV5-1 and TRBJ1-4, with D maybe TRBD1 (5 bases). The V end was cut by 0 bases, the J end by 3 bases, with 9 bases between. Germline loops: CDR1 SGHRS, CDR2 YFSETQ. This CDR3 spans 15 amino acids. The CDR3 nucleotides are TGCGCCAGCAGCTTGGATTGGGGGTCTAATGAAAAACTGTTTTTT. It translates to CASSLDWGSNEKLFF.

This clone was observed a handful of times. The CDR3 spells CASSLGTEAFF. CDR3 coding DNA: TGTGCCAGCAGCTTAGGGACTGAAGCTTTCTTT. This chain joins TRBV7-9 and TRBJ1-1; no clear D. Between the trimmed V and J ends, which lost 1 base and 5 bases, there was a span of 2 bases. Germline V gene sequence: CDR1 SEHNR, CDR2 FQNEAQ (reference sequence). The CDR3 is 11 amino acids.

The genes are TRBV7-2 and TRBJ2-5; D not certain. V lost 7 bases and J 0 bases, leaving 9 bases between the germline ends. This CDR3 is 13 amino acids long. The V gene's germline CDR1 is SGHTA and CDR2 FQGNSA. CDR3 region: CASNRAYQETQYF. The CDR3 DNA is TGTGCCAGCAATCGGGCGTACCAAGAGACCCAGTACTTC.

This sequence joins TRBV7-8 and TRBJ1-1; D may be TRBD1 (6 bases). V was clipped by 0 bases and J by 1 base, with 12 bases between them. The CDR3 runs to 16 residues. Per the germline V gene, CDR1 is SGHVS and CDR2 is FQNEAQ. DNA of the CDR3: TGTGCCAGCAGCTTAGCGGGGGGGCAGGGGAACACTGAAGCTTTCTTT. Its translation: CASSLAGGQGNTEAFF.

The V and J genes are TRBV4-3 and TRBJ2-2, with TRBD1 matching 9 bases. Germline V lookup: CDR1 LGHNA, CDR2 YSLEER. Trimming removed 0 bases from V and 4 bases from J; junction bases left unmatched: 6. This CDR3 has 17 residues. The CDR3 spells CASSQDMGTGITGELFF. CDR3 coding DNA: TGCGCCAGCAGCCAAGATATGGGGACAGGGATCACCGGGGAGCTGTTTTTT.

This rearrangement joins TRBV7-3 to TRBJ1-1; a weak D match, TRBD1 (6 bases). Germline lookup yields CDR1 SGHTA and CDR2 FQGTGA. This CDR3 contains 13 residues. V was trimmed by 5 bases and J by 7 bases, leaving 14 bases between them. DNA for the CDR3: TGTGCCAGCAGCATAGACAGGATGGGTGAAGCTTTCTTT. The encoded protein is CASSIDRMGEAFF.

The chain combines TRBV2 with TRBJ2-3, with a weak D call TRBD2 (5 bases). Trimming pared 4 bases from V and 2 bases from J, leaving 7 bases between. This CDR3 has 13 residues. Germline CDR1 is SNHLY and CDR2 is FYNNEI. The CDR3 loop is CASSGESTDTQYF. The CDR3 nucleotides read TGTGCCAGCAGTGGGGAGTCCACAGATACGCAGTATTTT.

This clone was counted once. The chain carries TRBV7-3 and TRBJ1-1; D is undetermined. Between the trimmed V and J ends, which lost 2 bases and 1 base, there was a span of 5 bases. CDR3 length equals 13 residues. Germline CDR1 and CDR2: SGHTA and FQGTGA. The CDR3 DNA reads TGTGCCAGCAGCTTACCCCCGAACACTGAAGCTTTCTTT. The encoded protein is CASSLPPNTEAFF.

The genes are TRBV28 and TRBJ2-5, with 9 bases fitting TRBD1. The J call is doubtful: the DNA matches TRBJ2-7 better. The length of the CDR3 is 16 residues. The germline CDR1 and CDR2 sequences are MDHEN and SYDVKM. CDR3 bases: TGTGCCAGCAGTCGCTATTGGACAGGGGCCTCCTACGAGCAGTACTTC. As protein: CASSRYWTGASYEQYF.

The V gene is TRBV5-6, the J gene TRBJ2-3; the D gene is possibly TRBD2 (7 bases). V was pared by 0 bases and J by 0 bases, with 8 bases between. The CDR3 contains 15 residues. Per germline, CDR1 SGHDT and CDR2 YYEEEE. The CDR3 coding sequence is TGTGCCAGCAGCTTGGGCGGGGGCAGCACAGATACGCAGTATTTT. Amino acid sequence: CASSLGGGSTDTQYF.